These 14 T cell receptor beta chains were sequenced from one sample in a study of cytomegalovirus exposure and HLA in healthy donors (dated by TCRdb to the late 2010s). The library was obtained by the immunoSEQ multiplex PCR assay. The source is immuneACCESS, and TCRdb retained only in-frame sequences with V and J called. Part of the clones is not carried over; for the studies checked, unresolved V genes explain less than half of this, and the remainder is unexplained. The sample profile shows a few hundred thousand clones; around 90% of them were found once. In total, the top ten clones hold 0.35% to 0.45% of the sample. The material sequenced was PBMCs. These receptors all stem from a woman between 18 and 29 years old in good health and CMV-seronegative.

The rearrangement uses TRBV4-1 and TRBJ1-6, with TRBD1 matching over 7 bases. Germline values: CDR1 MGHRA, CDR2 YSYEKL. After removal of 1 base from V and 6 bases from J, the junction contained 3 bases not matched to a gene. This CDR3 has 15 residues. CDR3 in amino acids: CASSQVPGGNSPLHF. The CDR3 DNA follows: TGCGCCAGCAGCCAAGTCCCAGGGGGTAATTCACCCCTCCACTTT.

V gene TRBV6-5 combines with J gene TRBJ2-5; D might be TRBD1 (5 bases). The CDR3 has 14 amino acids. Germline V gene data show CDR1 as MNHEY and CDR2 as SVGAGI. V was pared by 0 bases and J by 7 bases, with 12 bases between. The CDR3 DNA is TGTGCCAGCAGTTACTCGAAGGGGAAGGGGACCCAGTACTTC. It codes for CASSYSKGKGTQYF.

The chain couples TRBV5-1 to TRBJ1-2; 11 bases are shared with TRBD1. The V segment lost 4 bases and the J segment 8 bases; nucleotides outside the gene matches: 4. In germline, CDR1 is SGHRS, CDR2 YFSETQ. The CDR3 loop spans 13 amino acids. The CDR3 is CASSPGQGDGYTF. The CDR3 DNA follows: TGCGCCAGCAGCCCGGGACAGGGGGACGGCTACACCTTC.

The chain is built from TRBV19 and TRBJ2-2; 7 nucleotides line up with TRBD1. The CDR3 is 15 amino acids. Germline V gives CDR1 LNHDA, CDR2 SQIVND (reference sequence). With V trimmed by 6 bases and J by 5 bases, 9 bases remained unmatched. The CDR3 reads CASSLTGMDTGELFF. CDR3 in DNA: TGTGCCAGTAGCCTGACAGGGATGGATACCGGGGAGCTGTTTTTT.

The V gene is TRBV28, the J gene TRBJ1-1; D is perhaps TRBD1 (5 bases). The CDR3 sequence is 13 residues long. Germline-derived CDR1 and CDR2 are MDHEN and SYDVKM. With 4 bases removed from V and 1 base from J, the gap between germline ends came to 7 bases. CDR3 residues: CASSSQGNTEAFF. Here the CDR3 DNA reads TGTGCCAGCAGTTCGCAGGGGAACACTGAAGCTTTCTTT.

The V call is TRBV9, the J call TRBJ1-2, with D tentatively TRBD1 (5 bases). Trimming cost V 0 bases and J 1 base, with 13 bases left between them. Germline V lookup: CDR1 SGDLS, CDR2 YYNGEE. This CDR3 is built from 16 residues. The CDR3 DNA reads TGTGCCAGCAGCGTAGTATCGGGGGTCGGTAACTATGGCTACACCTTC. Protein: CASSVVSGVGNYGYTF.

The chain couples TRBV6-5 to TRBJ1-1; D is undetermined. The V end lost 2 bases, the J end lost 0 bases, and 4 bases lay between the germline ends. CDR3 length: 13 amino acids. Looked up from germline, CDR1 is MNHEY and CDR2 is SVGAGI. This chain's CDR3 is CASSYRVNTEAFF. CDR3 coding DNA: TGTGCCAGCAGTTACCGAGTGAACACTGAAGCTTTCTTT.

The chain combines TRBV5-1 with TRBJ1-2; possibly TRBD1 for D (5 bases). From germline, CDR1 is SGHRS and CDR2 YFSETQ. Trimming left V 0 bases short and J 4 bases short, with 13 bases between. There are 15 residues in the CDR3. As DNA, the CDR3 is TGCGCCAGCAGCTTGGGTCAGGGAACACGCTATGGCTACACCTTC. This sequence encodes CASSLGQGTRYGYTF.

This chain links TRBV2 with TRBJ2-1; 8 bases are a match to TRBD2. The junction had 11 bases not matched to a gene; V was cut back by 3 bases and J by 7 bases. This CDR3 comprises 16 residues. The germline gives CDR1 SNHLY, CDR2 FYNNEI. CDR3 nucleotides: TGTGCCAGCAGTGAGTGGGGCGGGGGGTTAGGAAATGAGCAGTTCTTC. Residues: CASSEWGGGLGNEQFF.

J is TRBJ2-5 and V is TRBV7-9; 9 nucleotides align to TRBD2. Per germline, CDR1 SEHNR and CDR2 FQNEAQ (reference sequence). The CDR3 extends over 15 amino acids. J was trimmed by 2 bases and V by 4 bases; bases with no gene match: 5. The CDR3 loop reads CASSSRLAAQETQYF. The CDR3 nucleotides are TGTGCCAGCAGCTCAAGACTAGCGGCACAAGAGACCCAGTACTTC. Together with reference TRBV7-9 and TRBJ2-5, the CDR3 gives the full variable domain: DTGVSQNPRHKITKRGQNVTFRCDPISEHNRLYWYRQTLGQGPEFLTYFQNEAQLEKSRLLSDRFSAERPKGSFSTLEIQRTEQGDSAMYLCASSSRLAAQETQYFGPGTRLLVL.

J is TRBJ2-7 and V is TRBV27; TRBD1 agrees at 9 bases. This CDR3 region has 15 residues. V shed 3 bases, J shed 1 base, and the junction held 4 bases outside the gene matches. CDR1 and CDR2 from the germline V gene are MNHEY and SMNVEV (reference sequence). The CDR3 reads CASSFATGGSYEQYF. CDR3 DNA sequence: TGTGCCAGCAGTTTCGCGACAGGGGGGTCCTACGAGCAGTACTTC.

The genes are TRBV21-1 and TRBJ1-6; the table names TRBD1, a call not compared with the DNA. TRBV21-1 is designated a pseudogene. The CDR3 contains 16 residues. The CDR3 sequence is CASVLRTGEGNSPLHF. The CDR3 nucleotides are TGTGCCAGCGTCCTGAGGACAGGAGAAGGTAATTCACCCCTCCACTTT.

In DNA form, the CDR3 reads TGTGCCAGCAGCTTGGGGAGTCAGCCCCAGCATTTT. It codes for CASSLGSQPQHF. The genes are TRBV5-8 and TRBJ1-5; D gene ambiguous. CDR3 length: 12 residues. Per the germline V gene, CDR1 is SGHTS and CDR2 is YDEGEE. Deletions cut 0 bases from V and 6 bases from J, with 4 bases between.

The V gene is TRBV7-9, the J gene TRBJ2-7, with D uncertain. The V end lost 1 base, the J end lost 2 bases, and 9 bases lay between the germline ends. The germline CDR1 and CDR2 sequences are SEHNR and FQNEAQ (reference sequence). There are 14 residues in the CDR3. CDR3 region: CASSLGASPYEQYF. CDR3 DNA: TGTGCCAGCAGCTTAGGGGCCAGCCCCTACGAGCAGTACTTC.